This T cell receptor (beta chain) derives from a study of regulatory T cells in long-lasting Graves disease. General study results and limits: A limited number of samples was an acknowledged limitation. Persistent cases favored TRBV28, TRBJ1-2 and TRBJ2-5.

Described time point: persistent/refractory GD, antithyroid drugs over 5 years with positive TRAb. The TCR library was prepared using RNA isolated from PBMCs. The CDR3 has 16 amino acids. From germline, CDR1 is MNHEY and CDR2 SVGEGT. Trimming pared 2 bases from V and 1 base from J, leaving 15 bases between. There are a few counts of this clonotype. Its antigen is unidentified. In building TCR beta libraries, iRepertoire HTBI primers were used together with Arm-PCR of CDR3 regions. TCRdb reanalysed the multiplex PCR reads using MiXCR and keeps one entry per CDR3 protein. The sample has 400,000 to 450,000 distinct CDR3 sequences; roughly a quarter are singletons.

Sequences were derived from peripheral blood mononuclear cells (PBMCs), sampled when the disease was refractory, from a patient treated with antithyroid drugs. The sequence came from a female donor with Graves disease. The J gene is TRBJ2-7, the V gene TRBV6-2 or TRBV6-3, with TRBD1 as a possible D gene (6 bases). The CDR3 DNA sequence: TGTGCCAGCAGTTACCGCGACAGGCCCACTTCCTACGAGCAGTACTTC. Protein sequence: CASSYRDRPTSYEQYF.